These 19 T cell receptor beta chains share one sample of origin, sequenced in a study of response to subunit inactivated influenza vaccine. Each CDR3 protein gets one entry after TCRdb re-called the RT-PCR reads with MiXCR. The sample shows around 490,000 distinct CDR3 sequences, 7.5% to 8.5% of them seen only once. Specimen: PBMCs from blood, collected less than 30 months after vaccination. The receptors were sampled from a man between 45 and 75 years old who received an inactivated influenza vaccine.

The chain has TRBV6-1 and TRBJ2-2; 13 nucleotides align to TRBD2. The CDR3 runs to 16 residues. Germline V CDR1 and CDR2: MNHNS, SASEGT. V was pared by 6 bases and J by 5 bases, with 6 bases of the junction left unmatched. The CDR3 region has the DNA TGTGCCAGCAGACCAGGACTAGCGGGAGTTACCGGGGAGCTGTTTTTT. Translating gives CASRPGLAGVTGELFF.

The J gene is TRBJ1-2, the V gene TRBV29-1, with 10 nucleotides matching TRBD1. V gave up 4 bases and J gave up 3 bases; unmatched junction bases: 2. Germline assignment: CDR1 SQVTM and CDR2 ANQGSEA. There are 13 residues in the CDR3. CDR3 amino acids: CSVGQGADYGYTF. The CDR3 region has the DNA TGCAGCGTTGGACAGGGGGCTGACTATGGCTACACCTTC.

This clonotype was recorded many times. V and J are TRBV7-8 and TRBJ2-2; a possible D gene is TRBD2 (5 bases). Deletions cut 0 bases from V and 6 bases from J, with 17 bases between. The CDR3 covers 17 residues. Germline V CDR1 and CDR2: SGHVS, FQNEAQ. CDR3 DNA: TGTGCCAGCAGCTTAGCGGGAAGTCCTAGCTTGCCCGGGGAGCTGTTTTTT. Its translation: CASSLAGSPSLPGELFF.

Only a few counts were recorded for this clonotype. This sequence joins TRBV18 and TRBJ2-5; 9 bases fit TRBD2. Per germline, CDR1 KGHSH and CDR2 LQKENI. After removal of 5 bases from V and 4 bases from J, the junction contained 2 bases not matched to a gene. CDR3 length: 13 amino acids. CDR3: CASSSLAGETQYF. In nucleotides, the CDR3 is TGTGCCAGCTCATCACTAGCGGGAGAGACCCAGTACTTC.

This clonotype showed up just a few times. V gene TRBV20-1 combines with J gene TRBJ2-5, with 12 bases lining up with TRBD2. The junction had 3 bases not matched to a gene; V was cut back by 4 bases and J by 6 bases. The CDR3 length is 13 residues. Germline values: CDR1 DFQATT, CDR2 SNEGSKA (reference sequence). CDR3 protein: CSAKTSGRQTQYF. The CDR3 coding sequence is TGCAGTGCTAAGACTAGCGGGAGACAGACCCAGTACTTC.

The chain has TRBV28 and TRBJ1-5; TRBD1 is a possible D gene (6 bases). V was shortened by 5 bases and J by 7 bases, with 12 bases between the two germline ends. The CDR3 runs 13 residues. CDR1 MDHEN and CDR2 SYDVKM come from the germline V gene. CDR3 DNA sequence: TGTGCCAGCAGTAGACAGGAAAGCCAGCCCCAGCATTTT. Amino acids: CASSRQESQPQHF.

This clonotype came up many times. This rearrangement joins TRBV9 to TRBJ2-1; 15 bases line up with TRBD2. Germline V lookup: CDR1 SGDLS, CDR2 YYNGEE. V lost 7 bases and J lost 8; bases outside the gene matches: 4. CDR3 length equals 14 residues. The CDR3: CASGRTSGRDEQFF. For the CDR3, the DNA is TGTGCCAGCGGCCGGACTAGCGGGAGGGATGAGCAGTTCTTC.

This clonotype has just a few counts. The V gene is TRBV20-1, the J gene TRBJ2-1; D may be TRBD1 (5 bases). Germline V gene data show CDR1 as DFQATT and CDR2 as SNEGSKA (reference sequence). V dropped 2 bases and J dropped 9 bases, with 14 bases sitting between them. The CDR3 length is 13 residues. This chain's CDR3 is CSARPTPRAEQFF. In DNA form, the CDR3 reads TGCAGTGCTAGACCAACACCCAGGGCTGAGCAGTTCTTC.

The V and J genes are TRBV20-1 and TRBJ1-1; TRBD1 is a possible D gene (5 bases). The CDR3 is made up of 14 amino acids. CDR1 and CDR2 (germline): DFQATT, SNEGSKA (reference sequence). V was clipped by 3 bases and J by 1 base, with 12 bases between them. CDR3 amino acids: CSARGLGGNTEAFF. The CDR3 nucleotides are TGCAGTGCTAGGGGACTTGGGGGGAACACTGAAGCTTTCTTT.

CDR3 sequence reads: CASMETGTGAGELFF. CDR3 in DNA: TGTGCCAGCATGGAAACTGGGACAGGGGCCGGGGAGCTGTTTTTT. The chain carries TRBV7-3 and TRBJ2-2; TRBD1 agrees at 10 bases. Per germline, CDR1 SGHTA and CDR2 FQGTGA. Unmatched junction bases numbered 8, after V lost 7 bases and J lost 6 bases. The CDR3 length is 15 residues.

The rearrangement joins TRBV7-8 to TRBJ2-3; D not resolved. The ends were cut back, 5 bases at V and 4 bases at J, with 13 bases in the middle. Per germline, CDR1 SGHVS and CDR2 FQNEAQ. CDR3 length: 14 amino acids. The CDR3 DNA reads as TGTGCCAGCAGCACCCGAGATATCGCAGATACGCAGTATTTT. Translation gives CASSTRDIADTQYF. Filled out from reference TRBV7-8 and TRBJ2-3, the complete variable domain reads GAGVSQSPRYKVAKRGQDVALRCDPISGHVSLFWYQQALGQGPEFLTYFQNEAQLDKSGLPSDRFFAERPEGSVSTLKIQRTQQEDSAVYLCASSTRDIADTQYFGPGTRLTVL.

The chain recombines TRBV12-3 or TRBV12-4 with TRBJ1-3; unclear D gene. There are 14 residues in the CDR3. V was pared by 3 bases and J by 0 bases, with 6 bases between. The CDR3 DNA is TGTGCCAGCAGTTTCGGGCACTCTGGAAACACCATATATTTT. Translated: CASSFGHSGNTIYF.

V gene TRBV12-3 or TRBV12-4 combines with J gene TRBJ2-4; D is unclear. The V end was cut by 1 base, the J end by 10 bases, with 11 bases between. This CDR3 spans 13 amino acids. CDR3 sequence reads: CASSLEGKKIQYF. Written as DNA, the CDR3 is TGTGCCAGCAGTTTAGAAGGGAAGAAAATTCAGTACTTC.

The chain couples TRBV28 to TRBJ2-3; weak D call: TRBD1 (6 bases). This CDR3 is built from 16 residues. V lost 3 bases, J lost 6 bases, and 19 bases lay in between. CDR1 MDHEN and CDR2 SYDVKM come from the germline V gene. CDR3 nucleotide sequence: TGTGCCAGCAGTTTGGTCCGGGGCAGGGGTCTGGATACGCAGTATTTT. It specifies CASSLVRGRGLDTQYF.

This clonotype has a handful of counts. CDR3 coding DNA: TGTGCCAGCAGCTTAGAGGCAACTACCTACGAGCAGTACTTC. Translation: CASSLEATTYEQYF. V usage is TRBV7-6 and J usage is TRBJ2-7; D gene unclear. Germline V gives CDR1 SGHVS, CDR2 FNYEAQ. V shed 1 base and J shed 2 bases, with 9 bases lying between them. The CDR3 sequence is 14 residues long.

This chain links TRBV28 with TRBJ2-5; no firm D call. V was clipped by 6 bases and J by 0 bases, with 11 bases between them. The CDR3 extends over 14 amino acids. Germline V CDR1 and CDR2: MDHEN, SYDVKM. CDR3 sequence: CASSRSAYQETQYF. DNA for the CDR3: TGTGCCAGCAGCCGTTCGGCTTACCAAGAGACCCAGTACTTC. The full variable domain, with the rest looked up from reference TRBV28 and TRBJ2-5, is DVKVTQSSRYLVKRTGEKVFLECVQDMDHENMFWYRQDPGLGLRLIYFSYDVKMKEKGDIPEGYSVSREKKERFSLILESASTNQTSMYLCASSRSAYQETQYFGPGTRLLVL.

This clonotype has at least ten counts. The V call is TRBV6-1, the J call TRBJ1-5; 8 bases are shared with TRBD1. Trimming at V came to 6 bases and at J to 6 bases, leaving 19 bases not matched to a gene. The CDR3 is 18 amino acids. Germline V lookup: CDR1 MNHNS, CDR2 SASEGT. The CDR3 bases are TGTGCCAGCAGGGATTCCGCCGGGACAGGCTTATCTTCTCAGCCCCAGCATTTT. The encoded protein is CASRDSAGTGLSSQPQHF.

This clonotype was detected a few times. This chain connects TRBV20-1 to TRBJ2-1; maybe TRBD2 (6 bases). Germline CDR1 is DFQATT and CDR2 is SNEGSKA (reference sequence). Trimming took off 1 base at V and 1 base at J, with 11 bases between the two ends. This CDR3 region has 15 residues. CDR3 sequence reads: CSARVNLASYNEQFF. CDR3 coding DNA: TGCAGTGCTAGAGTAAATCTAGCGTCCTACAATGAGCAGTTCTTC.

The chain has TRBV7-8 and TRBJ1-1; D remains ambiguous. Germline assignment: CDR1 SGHVS and CDR2 FQNEAQ. Trimming removed 5 bases at V and 0 bases at J, with 16 bases between. This CDR3 contains 16 residues. DNA of the CDR3: TGTGCCAGCAGCCGATCCTTACTTGTTCTGAACACTGAAGCTTTCTTT. This codes for CASSRSLLVLNTEAFF. Using reference TRBV7-8 and TRBJ1-1 for the parts outside the CDR3, the full variable domain is GAGVSQSPRYKVAKRGQDVALRCDPISGHVSLFWYQQALGQGPEFLTYFQNEAQLDKSGLPSDRFFAERPEGSVSTLKIQRTQQEDSAVYLCASSRSLLVLNTEAFFGQGTRLTVV.